This T cell receptor (beta chain) was documented in a study of shared clonotypes between healthy human individuals. The CDR3 has 17 residues. Trimming pared 0 bases from V and 1 base from J, leaving 15 bases between. Germline loops: CDR1 MGHRA, CDR2 YSYEKL. Over several immunoSEQ plates, each subset's genomic DNA was distributed in even portions. The repertoire was sequenced with immunoSEQ multiplex PCR; TCRdb's copy has only in-frame clones and lacks some. The data hold roughly 1,500,000 clones, with 97% to 99% observed a single time. General observations from the study: Generation probabilities of non-shared clonotypes were lower (relative to those shared by all four donors).

Turning to this clone: Its antigen is not known.

The sequencing sample was made of naive CD4+ T cells sorted from blood. Subset described: CD45RA+ positively selected. The chain is built from TRBV4-1 and TRBJ2-5; no reliable D call. The TCR comes from a man younger than 40 in good health. CDR3 DNA sequence: TGCGCCAGCAGCCAAGAACCCCCCGGGTCCGTCCAAGAGACCCAGTACTTC. This codes for CASSQEPPGSVQETQYF.